These 20 T cell receptor beta chains originate from one sample sequenced in a study of T cells expressing NK-cell markers. Reprocessing the 5' RACE reads, TCRdb reports a single entry for every CDR3 protein and omits DNA. This table lists some 390,000 distinct CDR3 sequences. Specimen: blood T cells: a sorted CD56 or NKG2C T cell subset, CD4+ or CD8+ T cells, or bulk PBMC T cells (not recorded which). These receptors originate from a woman between 50 and 59 years old in good health.

V and J are TRBV10-1 and TRBJ2-5; TCRdb gives TRBD1 as the D gene, but with no DNA this cannot be confirmed. Germline loops: CDR1 WNHNN, CDR2 SYGVQD (reference sequence). The CDR3 is 15 amino acids. The CDR3 region is CASSEWAGGSKTQYF.

The CDR3 region is CSVAPGLAGGWNTGELFF. This chain uses TRBV29-1 with TRBJ2-2; the TRBD2 assignment by TCRdb is unverifiable without DNA. The germline V gene has CDR1 SQVTM and CDR2 ANQGSEA. The CDR3 consists of 18 residues.

This chain connects TRBV3-1 to TRBJ2-7. Per the germline V gene, CDR1 is LGHDT and CDR2 is YNNKEL (reference sequence). This CDR3 has 14 amino acids. The CDR3 sequence is CASSQDPVSYEQYF.

The chain recombines TRBV7-9 with TRBJ2-7. This CDR3 is 13 amino acids long. Per germline, CDR1 SEHNR and CDR2 FQNEAQ (reference sequence). The CDR3 spells CASSLWAVQEQYF. The complete variable domain, with remaining parts taken from reference TRBV7-9 and TRBJ2-7, reads DTGVSQNPRHKITKRGQNVTFRCDPISEHNRLYWYRQTLGQGPEFLTYFQNEAQLEKSRLLSDRFSAERPKGSFSTLEIQRTEQGDSAMYLCASSLWAVQEQYFGPGTRLTVT.

V is TRBV11-2 and J is TRBJ2-7; TCRdb's D gene call, TRBD1, goes unchecked for lack of DNA. The CDR3 length is 14 residues. Germline loops: CDR1 SGHAT, CDR2 FQNNGV. CDR3 residues: CASRHPLSTYEQYF.

The chain couples TRBV5-1 to TRBJ2-2; the D call of TRBD1 rests on TCRdb alone, since no DNA is present to check it. The CDR3 is made up of 17 amino acids. The germline V gene encodes CDR1 SGHRS and CDR2 YFSETQ. The CDR3: CASTSLGGTANTGELFF. Looking up the rest from reference TRBV5-1 and TRBJ2-2 gives the full variable domain: KAGVTQTPRYLIKTRGQQVTLSCSPISGHRSVSWYQQTPGQGLQFLFEYFSETQRNKGNFPGRFSGRQFSNSRSEMNVSTLELGDSALYLCASTSLGGTANTGELFFGEGSRLTVL.

The V gene is TRBV11-2, the J gene TRBJ2-5; TCRdb names TRBD1, which stays unverified in the absence of DNA. Per germline, CDR1 SGHAT and CDR2 FQNNGV. The CDR3 length is 14 residues. The CDR3 reads CASSSQGAGETQYF.

This sequence joins TRBV27 and TRBJ2-7; TCRdb proposes TRBD1, but this gene call is untestable without DNA. This CDR3 spans 12 amino acids. CDR1 and CDR2 (germline): MNHEY, SMNVEV (reference sequence). The CDR3 is CASSFRGGEQYF.

This chain uses TRBV6-1 with TRBJ2-1; TCRdb proposes TRBD2, but this gene call is untestable without DNA. Germline V gene sequence: CDR1 MNHNS, CDR2 SASEGT. The CDR3 runs to 15 residues. The CDR3 loop reads CASRGSGARVHEQFF.

J is TRBJ2-1 and V is TRBV5-1; TCRdb gives TRBD1 as the D gene, but with no DNA this cannot be confirmed. Germline-derived CDR1 and CDR2 are SGHRS and YFSETQ. The CDR3 loop spans 14 amino acids. The CDR3: CASSLATGPGEQFF.

The J gene is TRBJ1-1, the V gene TRBV20-1; checking the TCRdb D call of TRBD1 is not possible without DNA. The length of the CDR3 is 12 residues. The germline V gene has CDR1 DFQATT and CDR2 SNEGSKA (reference sequence). The CDR3 protein is CSAPGQGAEAFF.

V is TRBV6-2 or TRBV6-3 and J is TRBJ2-1; TCRdb designates TRBD2, a call that cannot be tested without DNA. Germline V gives CDR1 MNHEY, CDR2 SVGEGT. CDR3 length: 16 residues. Here the CDR3 reads CASSSAGLAGVYEQFF.

The gene calls are TRBV2 and TRBJ2-4; TCRdb picks TRBD1, but there is no DNA to check that call. The germline CDR1 and CDR2 sequences are SNHLY and FYNNEI. CDR3 length: 14 amino acids. This CDR3 is CASSGARAKNIQYF.

The J gene is TRBJ2-5, the V gene TRBV5-1; TCRdb picks TRBD2, but there is no DNA to check that call. The CDR3 is 16 amino acids. Germline CDR1 SGHRS, CDR2 YFSETQ. The CDR3 is CASSLGASGSKETQYF. Together with reference TRBV5-1 and TRBJ2-5, the CDR3 gives the full variable domain: KAGVTQTPRYLIKTRGQQVTLSCSPISGHRSVSWYQQTPGQGLQFLFEYFSETQRNKGNFPGRFSGRQFSNSRSEMNVSTLELGDSALYLCASSLGASGSKETQYFGPGTRLLVL.

The chain couples TRBV16 to TRBJ1-1. CDR3 length: 14 residues. Germline-derived CDR1 and CDR2 are KGHSY and FQNENV. The CDR3 sequence is CASSQRETGTEAFF.

The J gene is TRBJ2-7, the V gene TRBV27; TCRdb picks TRBD1, but there is no DNA to check that call. The length of the CDR3 is 13 residues. The V gene's germline CDR1 is MNHEY and CDR2 SMNVEV (reference sequence). The CDR3 is CASKISGSYEQYF.

The rearrangement links TRBV12-3 or TRBV12-4 to TRBJ2-3; TCRdb lists TRBD2, though no DNA is available to test this call. The CDR3 contains 14 residues. The CDR3 here is CASTHEGFPDTQYF.

The V gene is TRBV27, the J gene TRBJ2-1; TCRdb selects TRBD2, and the lack of DNA leaves this call unchecked. CDR3 size: 11 residues. The germline gives CDR1 MNHEY, CDR2 SMNVEV (reference sequence). CDR3 loop: CASNLGLVQFF.

This chain links TRBV5-1 with TRBJ2-1; TCRdb's D gene call, TRBD2, goes unchecked for lack of DNA. Germline loops: CDR1 SGHRS, CDR2 YFSETQ. The CDR3 covers 18 residues. CDR3 protein: CASSQLGTSLRRRNEQFF.

CDR3 protein: CASHRGDYGYTF. The chain joins TRBV6-6 to TRBJ1-2; TCRdb designates TRBD1, a call that cannot be tested without DNA. The CDR3 totals 12 residues. Per germline, CDR1 MNHNY and CDR2 SVGAGI (reference sequence).